Each of the 26 T cell receptor beta chains below was sequenced from the same sample in a study of blood T cell repertoires in COVID-19. Libraries were prepared by immunoSEQ multiplex PCR; TCRdb keeps only in-frame clonotypes and omits some of them. The table shows fewer than 250,000 clones, with approximately 86% occurring only once. Sequencing used PBMCs or T cells enriched from blood (not recorded which). The receptors were gathered from a woman in her forties or fifties with acute COVID-19.

This clone came up once. The V call is TRBV14, the J call TRBJ2-3; 10 nucleotides agree with TRBD2. The germline V gene has CDR1 SGHDN and CDR2 FVKESK. V shed 7 bases, J shed 2 bases, and the junction held 24 bases outside the gene matches. The CDR3 is 21 residues long. CDR3 bases: TGTGCCAGCAACTCACAGGGAGGGAAGCTAGCGGGGGTCCACCACACAGATACGCAGTATTTT. Translating it yields CASNSQGGKLAGVHHTDTQYF.

The chain is built from TRBV7-2 and TRBJ1-2; weak D call: TRBD1 (6 bases). V lost 5 bases to trimming and J lost 3 bases, with 16 bases between them. Germline V gene data show CDR1 as SGHTA and CDR2 as FQGNSA. There are 15 residues in the CDR3. In DNA, the CDR3 is TGTGCCAGCAGCCTCCTAGGGGGTCTGGACTATGGCTACACCTTC. This sequence encodes CASSLLGGLDYGYTF.

V and J are TRBV10-1 and TRBJ2-1, with D perhaps TRBD2 (5 bases). Germline CDR1 is WNHNN and CDR2 is SYGVQD (reference sequence). CDR3 length: 19 residues. V was pared by 4 bases and J by 5 bases, with 27 bases between. The CDR3 spells CASSGPSPPGSAYHNEQFF. In DNA form, the CDR3 reads TGCGCCAGCAGTGGGCCCAGCCCTCCGGGTAGCGCCTATCACAATGAGCAGTTCTTC.

The chain combines TRBV27 with TRBJ1-2, with 12 bases lining up with TRBD1. V was pared by 6 bases and J by 4 bases, with 12 bases of the junction left unmatched. The CDR3 has 17 amino acids. The germline V gene encodes CDR1 MNHEY and CDR2 SMNVEV (reference sequence). The CDR3, as DNA: TGTGCCAGCAGATTGCTAGGGACAGGGGGCGGCGGCTATGGCTACACCTTC. Its translation is CASRLLGTGGGGYGYTF.

The V call is TRBV9, the J call TRBJ2-2, with D possibly being TRBD1 (7 bases). This CDR3 region has 16 residues. Germline CDR1 and CDR2: SGDLS and YYNGEE. V gave up 3 bases and J gave up 1 base, with 13 bases separating them. CDR3 residues: CASSAWGDRNTGELFF. DNA for the CDR3: TGTGCCAGCAGCGCCTGGGGGGACAGGAACACCGGGGAGCTGTTTTTT. The complete variable domain, with remaining parts taken from reference TRBV9 and TRBJ2-2, reads DSGVTQTPKHLITATGQRVTLRCSPRSGDLSVYWYQQSLDQGLQFLIQYYNGEERAKGNILERFSAQQFPDLHSELNLSSLELGDSALYFCASSAWGDRNTGELFFGEGSRLTVL.

The rearrangement uses TRBV12-3 or TRBV12-4 and TRBJ2-1, with D perhaps matching TRBD1 (5 bases). The length of the CDR3 is 13 residues. Trimming took 6 bases from V and 9 from J, leaving 15 bases between them. CDR3 nucleotides: TGTGCCAGCAGGCCCACAGGACATACTGAGCAGTTCTTC. It specifies CASRPTGHTEQFF.

The V and J genes are TRBV5-1 and TRBJ1-1, with D possibly matching TRBD1 (5 bases). CDR3 length: 15 residues. From germline, CDR1 is SGHRS and CDR2 YFSETQ. Trimming removed 0 bases from V and 2 bases from J, with 11 bases in between. The CDR3 reads CASSLAGVTNTEAFF. The CDR3 region has the DNA TGCGCCAGCAGCTTGGCGGGGGTTACTAACACTGAAGCTTTCTTT.

The V and J genes are TRBV19 and TRBJ2-1, with 8 bases matching TRBD2. Germline CDR1 LNHDA, CDR2 SQIVND (reference sequence). The V gene end was trimmed by 2 bases and the J gene end by 4 bases; junction bases not matched to a gene: 13. The CDR3 has 18 residues. CDR3 DNA sequence: TGTGCCAGTAGTATATCCAGCGGGAGCGAACCTTGGTACAATGAGCAGTTCTTC. Its translation is CASSISSGSEPWYNEQFF.

This rearrangement joins TRBV27 to TRBJ2-7, with 9 positions matching TRBD1. With 5 bases clipped from V and 3 bases from J, the junction kept 5 bases outside the gene matches. In germline, CDR1 is MNHEY, CDR2 SMNVEV (reference sequence). The CDR3 loop spans 14 amino acids. CDR3 residues: CASSRTGVGYEQYF. Written as DNA, the CDR3 is TGTGCCAGCAGTCGGACAGGGGTTGGCTACGAGCAGTACTTC.

V and J are TRBV18 and TRBJ1-1, with D possibly being TRBD1 (5 bases). V lost 5 bases, J lost 11 bases, and 24 bases lay in between. The CDR3 covers 15 residues. CDR1 and CDR2 from the germline V gene are KGHSH and LQKENI. CDR3 loop: CASSTGGPRTSEAFF. CDR3 in DNA: TGTGCCAGCTCAACCGGGGGTCCGCGAACTTCGGAGGCTTTCTTT.

As DNA, the CDR3 is TGTGCCTGGAGTGCCCCGACAGGGGGACTACAGGGCCAGTACTTC. Translation: CAWSAPTGGLQGQYF. J is TRBJ2-5 and V is TRBV30; TRBD1 agrees at 9 bases. The V segment lost 1 base and the J segment 10 bases; nucleotides outside the gene matches: 13. Looked up from germline, CDR1 is GTSNPN and CDR2 is SVGIG (reference sequence). The CDR3 loop spans 15 amino acids.

This chain's CDR3 is CASSHPLSGTNTGELFF. The CDR3 DNA follows: TGCGCCAGCAGCCATCCCCTCAGCGGGACGAACACCGGGGAGCTGTTTTTT. The chain joins TRBV4-1 to TRBJ2-2; 7 nucleotides line up with TRBD2. The CDR3 is 17 residues long. V trimming: 3 bases; J trimming: 0 bases; junction bases outside the gene matches: 7. From germline, CDR1 is MGHRA and CDR2 YSYEKL.

The V gene is TRBV28, the J gene TRBJ1-1; unclear D gene. This CDR3 comprises 12 residues. Deletions cut 4 bases from V and 4 bases from J, with 7 bases between. Germline loops: CDR1 MDHEN, CDR2 SYDVKM. CDR3 sequence (DNA): TGTGCCAGCAGTTCTACAGCCACTGAAGCTTTCTTT. It translates to CASSSTATEAFF.

The CDR3 nucleotides read TGTGCCAGCTCATCTTCAGGAGGTTCGGAGACCCAGTACTTC. Amino acids: CASSSSGGSETQYF. The rearrangement uses TRBV18 and TRBJ2-5, with D perhaps matching TRBD2 (5 bases). Trimming removed 5 bases from V and 5 bases from J, with 15 bases in between. This CDR3 has 14 residues. Germline V lookup: CDR1 KGHSH, CDR2 LQKENI. Using reference TRBV18 and TRBJ2-5 for the parts outside the CDR3, the full variable domain is NAGVMQNPRHLVRRRGQEARLRCSPMKGHSHVYWYRQLPEEGLKFMVYLQKENIIDESGMPKERFSAEFPKEGPSILRIQQVVRGDSAAYFCASSSSGGSETQYFGPGTRLLVL.

The J gene is TRBJ2-5, the V gene TRBV6-2 or TRBV6-3; TRBD2 matches at 9 bases. Germline CDR1 and CDR2: MNHEY and SVGEGT. V trimming: 2 bases; J trimming: 5 bases; junction bases outside the gene matches: 12. The CDR3 covers 17 residues. The CDR3 region has the DNA TGTGCCAGCAGTTACCGTGCGTCGGCGGGAGGGAAGGAGACCCAGTACTTC. Amino acids: CASSYRASAGGKETQYF.

A single count supports this clone. This chain uses TRBV5-5 with TRBJ1-4; D is unclear. CDR1 is SGHKS and CDR2 is YYEKEE in the germline V gene (reference sequence). Trimming removed 2 bases from V and 4 bases from J, with 3 bases in between. The CDR3 sequence is 12 residues long. The CDR3 bases are TGTGCCAGCAGCTTCCTTAATGAAAAACTGTTTTTT. Protein sequence: CASSFLNEKLFF.

V is TRBV6-5 and J is TRBJ2-7; D might be TRBD2 (6 bases). Trimming took off 3 bases at V and 4 bases at J, with 13 bases between the two ends. Germline-derived CDR1 and CDR2 are MNHEY and SVGAGI. The CDR3 is 14 amino acids. The CDR3 DNA sequence: TGTGCCAGCAGTTATGAGGGGAGGAGGTACGAGCAGTACTTC. Translation: CASSYEGRRYEQYF.

The rearrangement uses TRBV18 and TRBJ2-7; D possibly corresponds to TRBD2 (6 bases). V was clipped by 2 bases and J by 2 bases, with 16 bases between them. The CDR3 is 16 amino acids. Germline CDR1 is KGHSH and CDR2 is LQKENI. The CDR3 reads CASSPTPAGPAYEQYF. In nucleotides, the CDR3 is TGTGCCAGCTCACCAACGCCGGCGGGACCCGCCTACGAGCAGTACTTC.

A single count supports this clone. The chain couples TRBV20-1 to TRBJ2-7; 8 nucleotides agree with TRBD2. V shed 3 bases, J shed 7 bases, and the junction held 11 bases outside the gene matches. The germline gives CDR1 DFQATT, CDR2 SNEGSKA (reference sequence). This CDR3 is 14 amino acids long. The CDR3 DNA is TGCAGTGCTAGTCGAGGAGCGGGAGTGGGTGAGCAGTACTTC. Its translation is CSASRGAGVGEQYF.

The chain carries TRBV5-6 and TRBJ2-7, with TRBD2 matching over 8 bases. CDR1 and CDR2 from the germline V gene are SGHDT and YYEEEE. This CDR3 is 16 amino acids long. With 0 bases clipped from V and 3 bases from J, the junction kept 8 bases outside the gene matches. CDR3 region: CASSLAGGRIGYEQYF. In DNA form, the CDR3 reads TGTGCCAGCAGCTTGGCAGGCGGGAGGATCGGCTACGAGCAGTACTTC. Using reference TRBV5-6 and TRBJ2-7 for the parts outside the CDR3, the full variable domain is DAGVTQSPTHLIKTRGQQVTLRCSPKSGHDTVSWYQQALGQGPQFIFQYYEEEERQRGNFPDRFSGHQFPNYSSELNVNALLLGDSALYLCASSLAGGRIGYEQYFGPGTRLTVT.

V gene TRBV7-2 combines with J gene TRBJ1-6, with D maybe TRBD1 (5 bases). Germline CDR1 SGHTA, CDR2 FQGNSA. The V gene lost 3 bases and the J gene lost 3 bases, with 12 bases spanning the gap. This CDR3 is 16 amino acids long. CDR3 in DNA: TGTGCCAGCAGCTTTTTAGGGGACTTCTATAATTCACCCCTCCACTTT. Its translation is CASSFLGDFYNSPLHF.

This clone was picked up a small number of times. The rearrangement links TRBV6-5 to TRBJ2-7; TRBD2 agrees at 7 bases. CDR3 size: 15 residues. Germline loops: CDR1 MNHEY, CDR2 SVGAGI. V gave up 1 base and J gave up 3 bases; unmatched junction bases: 6. This chain's CDR3 is CASSYWAGAFYEQYF. CDR3 DNA: TGTGCCAGCAGTTACTGGGCGGGAGCGTTCTACGAGCAGTACTTC.

The chain combines TRBV24-1 with TRBJ2-7; the D gene is possibly TRBD2 (6 bases). The CDR3 runs to 13 residues. V shed 6 bases and J shed 3 bases, with 11 bases lying between them. Germline V gives CDR1 KGHDR, CDR2 SFDVKD. CDR3 protein: CATSPGEGYEQYF. The CDR3 DNA is TGTGCCACCAGTCCGGGGGAAGGCTACGAGCAGTACTTC.

The chain has TRBV5-4 and TRBJ2-7; tentatively, D is TRBD1 (6 bases). Germline-derived CDR1 and CDR2 are SGHNT and YYREEE (reference sequence). The ends were cut back, 2 bases at V and 13 bases at J, with 22 bases in the middle. The CDR3 runs to 14 residues. CDR3 sequence reads: CASSLRQVGASKYF. In nucleotides, the CDR3 is TGTGCCAGCAGCTTACGACAGGTGGGCGCGAGTAAATACTTC.

V usage is TRBV28 and J usage is TRBJ2-2; 8 positions agree with TRBD1. J was trimmed by 5 bases and V by 5 bases; bases with no gene match: 4. CDR1 is MDHEN, CDR2 SYDVKM, per germline. This CDR3 has 14 amino acids. The CDR3 here is CASSGYRGTGELFF. CDR3 bases: TGTGCCAGCAGTGGATACAGGGGGACCGGGGAGCTGTTTTTT. Filled out from reference TRBV28 and TRBJ2-2, the complete variable domain reads DVKVTQSSRYLVKRTGEKVFLECVQDMDHENMFWYRQDPGLGLRLIYFSYDVKMKEKGDIPEGYSVSREKKERFSLILESASTNQTSMYLCASSGYRGTGELFFGEGSRLTVL.

The V gene is TRBV7-6, the J gene TRBJ2-1; 9 positions match TRBD2. Germline-derived CDR1 and CDR2 are SGHVS and FNYEAQ. V gave up 0 bases and J gave up 8 bases; unmatched junction bases: 8. This CDR3 is 16 amino acids long. The CDR3 is CASSLARRREGHEQFF. DNA for the CDR3: TGTGCCAGCAGCTTAGCGAGGCGGCGGGAGGGCCATGAGCAGTTCTTC. The whole variable domain, filled in from reference TRBV7-6 and TRBJ2-1, reads GAGVSQSPRYKVTKRGQDVALRCDPISGHVSLYWYRQALGQGPEFLTYFNYEAQQDKSGLPNDRFSAERPEGSISTLTIQRTEQRDSAMYRCASSLARRREGHEQFFGPGTRLTVL.